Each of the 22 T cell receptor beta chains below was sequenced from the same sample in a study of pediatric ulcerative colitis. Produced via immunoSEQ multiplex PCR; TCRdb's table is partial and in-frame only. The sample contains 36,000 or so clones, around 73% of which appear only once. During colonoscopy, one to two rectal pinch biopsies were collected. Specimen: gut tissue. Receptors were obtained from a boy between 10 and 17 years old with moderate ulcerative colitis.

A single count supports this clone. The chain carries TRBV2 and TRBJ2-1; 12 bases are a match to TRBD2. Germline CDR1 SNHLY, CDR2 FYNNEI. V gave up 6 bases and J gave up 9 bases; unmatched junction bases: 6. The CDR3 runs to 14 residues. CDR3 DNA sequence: TGTGCCAGCAGCCGAGCGACTAGCGGGAGTGAGCAGTTCTTC. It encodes CASSRATSGSEQFF.

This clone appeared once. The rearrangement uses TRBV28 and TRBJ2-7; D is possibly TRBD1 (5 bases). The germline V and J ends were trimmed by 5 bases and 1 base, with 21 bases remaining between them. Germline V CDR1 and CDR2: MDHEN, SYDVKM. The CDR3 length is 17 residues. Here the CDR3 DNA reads TGTGCCAGCAGTCCCATCCCTGGCAGGGCACGGTCCTACGAGCAGTACTTC. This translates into CASSPIPGRARSYEQYF.

CDR3 nucleotides: TGTGCCAGCAGTGAAAGAATATGGACGGGGGTACAAAACATTCAGTACTTC. It yields the protein CASSERIWTGVQNIQYF. V and J are TRBV6-1 and TRBJ2-4; D possibly corresponds to TRBD2 (6 bases). The CDR3 length is 17 residues. V was pared by 2 bases and J by 5 bases, with 19 bases between. The germline V gene encodes CDR1 MNHNS and CDR2 SASEGT.

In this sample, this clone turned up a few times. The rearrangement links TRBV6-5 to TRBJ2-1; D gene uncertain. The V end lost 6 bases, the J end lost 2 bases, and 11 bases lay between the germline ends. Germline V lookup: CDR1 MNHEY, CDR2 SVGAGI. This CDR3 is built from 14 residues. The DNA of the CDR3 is TGTGCCAGCAGCCCCGGCCTAGCCTACAATGAGCAGTTCTTC. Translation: CASSPGLAYNEQFF.

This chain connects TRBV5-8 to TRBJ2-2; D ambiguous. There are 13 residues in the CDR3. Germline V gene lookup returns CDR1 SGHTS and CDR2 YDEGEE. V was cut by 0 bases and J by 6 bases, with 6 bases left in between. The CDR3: CASSLVLAGELFF. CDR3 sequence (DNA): TGTGCCAGCAGCTTGGTGTTGGCCGGGGAGCTGTTTTTT.

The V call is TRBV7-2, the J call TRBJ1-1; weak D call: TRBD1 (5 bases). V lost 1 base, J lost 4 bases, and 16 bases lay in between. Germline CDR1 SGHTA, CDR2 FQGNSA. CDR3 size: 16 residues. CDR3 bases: TGTGCCAGCAGCTTAGACGAGGCGGGGCGGGCCACTGAAGCTTTCTTT. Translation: CASSLDEAGRATEAFF.

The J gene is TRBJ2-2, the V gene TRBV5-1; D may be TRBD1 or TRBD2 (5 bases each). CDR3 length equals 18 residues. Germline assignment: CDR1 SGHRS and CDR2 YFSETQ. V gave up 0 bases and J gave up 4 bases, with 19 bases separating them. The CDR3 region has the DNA TGCGCCAGCAGCTTGGGCCCCGGGACCTCAGAAGTCACCGGGGAGCTGTTTTTT. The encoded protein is CASSLGPGTSEVTGELFF.

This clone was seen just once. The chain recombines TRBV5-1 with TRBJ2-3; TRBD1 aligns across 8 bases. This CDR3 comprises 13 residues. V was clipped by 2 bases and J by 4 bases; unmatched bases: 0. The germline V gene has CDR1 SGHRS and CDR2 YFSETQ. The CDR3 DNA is TGCGCCAGCAGCTTACAGGGGGCAGATACGCAGTATTTT. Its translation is CASSLQGADTQYF.

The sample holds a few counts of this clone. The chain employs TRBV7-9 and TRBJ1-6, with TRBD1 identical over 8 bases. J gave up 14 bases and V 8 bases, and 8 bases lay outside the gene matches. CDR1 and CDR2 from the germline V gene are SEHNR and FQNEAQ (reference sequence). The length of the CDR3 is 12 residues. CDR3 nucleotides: TGTGCCAGCCGGACAGGGTATAGCACCCTCCACTTT. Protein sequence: CASRTGYSTLHF.

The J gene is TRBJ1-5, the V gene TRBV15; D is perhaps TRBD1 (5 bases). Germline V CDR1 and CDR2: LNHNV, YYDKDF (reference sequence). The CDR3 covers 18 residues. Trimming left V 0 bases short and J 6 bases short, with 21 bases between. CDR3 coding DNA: TGTGCCACCAGCAGAGACCTTTCCTTTCAGGGATTGAGTCAGCCCCAGCATTTT. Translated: CATSRDLSFQGLSQPQHF.

The CDR3 nucleotides read TGTGCCAGCAGCTCAGGCAGCGACAGTCGGTACGAGCAGTACTTC. It translates to CASSSGSDSRYEQYF. The chain couples TRBV7-6 to TRBJ2-5; a possible D gene is TRBD1 (5 bases). The DNA end favors TRBJ2-7, so the J call may be wrong. The CDR3 spans 15 residues. The V gene's germline CDR1 is SGHVS and CDR2 FNYEAQ.

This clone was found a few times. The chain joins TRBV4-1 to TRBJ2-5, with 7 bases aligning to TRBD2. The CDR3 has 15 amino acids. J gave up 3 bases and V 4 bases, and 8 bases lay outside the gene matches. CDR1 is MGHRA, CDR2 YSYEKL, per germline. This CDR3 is CASSPLAGDEETQYF. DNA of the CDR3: TGCGCCAGCAGCCCCCTTGCGGGGGATGAAGAGACCCAGTACTTC.

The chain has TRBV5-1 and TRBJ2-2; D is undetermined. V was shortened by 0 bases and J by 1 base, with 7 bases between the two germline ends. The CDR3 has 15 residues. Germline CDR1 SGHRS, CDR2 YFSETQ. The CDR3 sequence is CASSLVPGNTGELFF. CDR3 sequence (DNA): TGCGCCAGCAGCTTGGTTCCAGGGAACACCGGGGAGCTGTTTTTT.

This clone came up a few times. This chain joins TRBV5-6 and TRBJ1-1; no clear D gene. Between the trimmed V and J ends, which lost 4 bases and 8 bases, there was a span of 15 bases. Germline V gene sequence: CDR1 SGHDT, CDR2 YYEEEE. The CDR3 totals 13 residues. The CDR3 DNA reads TGTGCCAGCAGCCGGAGCCGCAACCGCGAAGCTTTCTTT. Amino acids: CASSRSRNREAFF.

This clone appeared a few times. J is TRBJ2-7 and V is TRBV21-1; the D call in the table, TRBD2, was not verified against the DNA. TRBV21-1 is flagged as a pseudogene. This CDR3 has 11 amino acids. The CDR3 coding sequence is TGTGCCAGCAACCGCGGGAGACCACAGTACTTC. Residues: CASNRGRPQYF.

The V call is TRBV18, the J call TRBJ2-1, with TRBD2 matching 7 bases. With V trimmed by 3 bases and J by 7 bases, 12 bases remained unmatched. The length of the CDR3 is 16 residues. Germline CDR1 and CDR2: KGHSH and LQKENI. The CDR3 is CASSPFLGRERNEQFF. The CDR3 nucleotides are TGTGCCAGCTCACCGTTTCTTGGGAGGGAAAGGAATGAGCAGTTCTTC.

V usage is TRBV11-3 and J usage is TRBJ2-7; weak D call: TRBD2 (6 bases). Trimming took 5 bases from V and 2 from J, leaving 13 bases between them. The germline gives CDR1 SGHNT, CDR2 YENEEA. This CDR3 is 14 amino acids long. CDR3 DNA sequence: TGTGCCAGCAGCCGTAGCGGCAGTACCTACGAGCAGTACTTC. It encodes CASSRSGSTYEQYF.

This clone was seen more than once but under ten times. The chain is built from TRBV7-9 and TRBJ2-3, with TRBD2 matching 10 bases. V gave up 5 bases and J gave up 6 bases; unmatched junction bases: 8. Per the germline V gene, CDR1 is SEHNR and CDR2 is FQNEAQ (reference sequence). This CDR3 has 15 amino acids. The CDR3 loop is CASSPPGLAYDTQYF. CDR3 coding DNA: TGTGCCAGCAGCCCACCGGGACTAGCGTATGATACGCAGTATTTT.

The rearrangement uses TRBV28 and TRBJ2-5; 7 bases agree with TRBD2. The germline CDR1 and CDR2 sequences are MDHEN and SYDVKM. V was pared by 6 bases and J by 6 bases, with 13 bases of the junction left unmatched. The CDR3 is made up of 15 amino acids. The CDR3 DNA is TGTGCCAGCAGCTACGGGGACTACTCCTTCCAGACCCAGTACTTC. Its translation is CASSYGDYSFQTQYF.

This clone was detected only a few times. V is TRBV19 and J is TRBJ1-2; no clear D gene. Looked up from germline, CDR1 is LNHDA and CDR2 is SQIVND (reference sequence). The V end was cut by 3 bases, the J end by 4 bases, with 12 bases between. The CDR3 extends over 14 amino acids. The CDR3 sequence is CASSMRWKFYGYTF. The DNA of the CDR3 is TGTGCCAGTAGTATGAGGTGGAAATTCTATGGCTACACCTTC.

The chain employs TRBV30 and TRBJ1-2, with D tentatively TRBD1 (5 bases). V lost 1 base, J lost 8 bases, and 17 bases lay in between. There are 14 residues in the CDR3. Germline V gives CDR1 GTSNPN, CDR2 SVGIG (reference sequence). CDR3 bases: TGTGCCTGGAGTGGGACACATCACGAAGGGGGCTACACCTTC. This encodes CAWSGTHHEGGYTF.

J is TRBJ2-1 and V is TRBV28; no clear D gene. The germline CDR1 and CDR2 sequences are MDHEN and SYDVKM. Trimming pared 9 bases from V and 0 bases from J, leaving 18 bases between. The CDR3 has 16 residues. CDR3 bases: TGTGCCAGTCAAACCTCGTGGGAAGGCTCCTACAATGAGCAGTTCTTC. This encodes CASQTSWEGSYNEQFF.